The clone carrying this T cell receptor beta chain was detected ten times or more. What it binds is not known. The data stem from a study of neurological immune-mediated disorders. Study-level results: No CDR3 amino acid sequences recurred among expanded clones across subjects, suggesting private repertoires in all groups.

It was by 5'RACE with 10-nucleotide random UMIs that the cDNA was made. TCRdb re-called the 5' RACE reads with MiXCR, one entry per CDR3 protein. This sample yields tens of thousands of distinct CDR3 sequences, of which around 13% are seen a single time; 3.5% to 5.5% belongs to the top ten. The V end was cut by 2 bases, the J end by 2 bases, with 13 bases between. The length of the CDR3 is 15 residues. Germline V gene sequence: CDR1 DFQATT, CDR2 SNEGSKA (reference sequence). Time point denoted: longitudinal time-point 1 (baseline). The TCR sequence derives from a female donor with HTLV-1-associated myelopathy (HAM/TSP). Sequencing input: PBMCs. The chain links TRBV20-1 to TRBJ2-1; TRBD2 might be the D (7 bases). The CDR3 DNA reads as TGCAGTGCTAGAAGACGGCGGGGGCCCTACAATGAGCAGTTCTTC. Translation gives CSARRRRGPYNEQFF.